These 27 T cell receptor beta chains came from one sample sequenced in a study of patients and donors after allogeneic stem cell transplantation. MiXCR, applied by TCRdb to the RT-PCR reads, yields one record per CDR3 protein. The sample shows about 410,000 distinct CDR3 sequences, 16% of them seen only once. Sequenced: blood, either unsorted or a sorted T cell fraction (not recorded which). The source is a human donor who was either an allogeneic HSCT recipient or a stem cell or donor lymphocyte infusion donor (not recorded which). It is not recorded whose cells these are; they may come from a transplant donor.

This sequence joins TRBV5-1 and TRBJ1-1; no reliable D call. The germline CDR1 and CDR2 sequences are SGHRS and YFSETQ. Trimming pared 5 bases from V and 2 bases from J, leaving 19 bases between. The CDR3 has 16 residues. The CDR3 bases are TGCGCCAGCAGTTTTACTAACCGTCAGCCTAACACTGAAGCTTTCTTT. Encoded protein: CASSFTNRQPNTEAFF.

J is TRBJ2-5 and V is TRBV7-9, with D perhaps given as TRBD1 or TRBD2 (5 bases each). The germline CDR1 and CDR2 sequences are SEHNR and FQNEAQ (reference sequence). The CDR3 length is 11 residues. Trimming pared 7 bases from V and 5 bases from J, leaving 8 bases between. Here the CDR3 DNA reads TGTGCCAGCACCGAGGGGGAGACCCAGTACTTC. As protein: CASTEGETQYF.

The chain is built from TRBV27 and TRBJ1-5; TRBD1 agrees at 9 bases. The germline V gene encodes CDR1 MNHEY and CDR2 SMNVEV (reference sequence). This CDR3 has 15 residues. Trimming at V came to 5 bases and at J to 5 bases, leaving 7 bases not matched to a gene. The DNA of the CDR3 is TGTGCCAGCAGTCCGAGGACAGGGGCCCATCAGCCCCAGCATTTT. Translation: CASSPRTGAHQPQHF.

A few counts support this clonotype. The chain combines TRBV4-2 with TRBJ2-1; possible D gene TRBD2, 7 bases. Looked up from germline, CDR1 is LGHNA and CDR2 is YNFKEQ. Trimming left V 4 bases short and J 7 bases short, with 20 bases between. The CDR3 length is 16 residues. Written as DNA, the CDR3 is TGTGCCAGCAGCCCTCGAGGGGGGGGGGTCAGGAATGAGCAGTTCTTC. Its translation: CASSPRGGGVRNEQFF.

The V and J genes are TRBV28 and TRBJ2-1, with a tentative D call TRBD2 (6 bases). Trimming stripped 3 bases from V and 8 bases from J, with 17 bases between. Germline CDR1 reads MDHEN; CDR2 reads SYDVKM. CDR3 length equals 15 residues. The CDR3 spells CASSFRTTSYHEQFF. In DNA form, the CDR3 reads TGTGCCAGCAGTTTCCGGACTACCTCTTACCATGAGCAGTTCTTC.

The genes are TRBV5-6 and TRBJ1-3; D not certain. CDR3 size: 15 residues. From germline, CDR1 is SGHDT and CDR2 YYEEEE. Trimming took 2 bases from V and 0 from J, leaving 9 bases between them. CDR3 protein: CASSFRTVSGNTIYF. The DNA for the CDR3 is TGTGCCAGCAGCTTCAGAACGGTCTCTGGAAACACCATATATTTT.

In its sample, this clonotype was seen a few times. J is TRBJ2-7 and V is TRBV6-5; 12 nucleotides align to TRBD1. The CDR3 length is 15 residues. CDR1 and CDR2 from the germline V gene are MNHEY and SVGAGI. Trimming removed 4 bases from V and 2 bases from J; junction bases left unmatched: 3. CDR3 protein: CASSWGQGAPYEQYF. CDR3 DNA: TGTGCCAGCAGTTGGGGACAGGGGGCTCCCTACGAGCAGTACTTC.

This clonotype was counted only a few times. The genes are TRBV4-1 and TRBJ1-2, with D possibly TRBD1 on 6 matching bases. V was cut by 1 base and J by 2 bases, with 11 bases left in between. The CDR3 runs to 15 residues. From germline, CDR1 is MGHRA and CDR2 YSYEKL. DNA of the CDR3: TGCGCCAGCAGCCAAGGAACAGGGAAAAACTATGGCTACACCTTC. Translating it yields CASSQGTGKNYGYTF.

This clonotype has just a few counts. This chain connects TRBV2 to TRBJ2-2; 10 nucleotides line up with TRBD1. In germline, CDR1 is SNHLY, CDR2 FYNNEI. CDR3 length: 16 amino acids. The junction had 5 bases not matched to a gene; V was cut back by 5 bases and J by 2 bases. In DNA form, the CDR3 reads TGTGCCAGCAGTCCCCGGGACAGGGGAAACACCGGGGAGCTGTTTTTT. Translating it yields CASSPRDRGNTGELFF.

This clonotype was counted between two and nine times. The V gene is TRBV5-6, the J gene TRBJ2-7; D is uncertain. V lost 2 bases to trimming and J lost 9 bases, with 12 bases between them. This CDR3 comprises 12 residues. Germline CDR1 is SGHDT and CDR2 is YYEEEE. The CDR3 here is CASSFGAIRQYF. CDR3 nucleotide sequence: TGTGCCAGCAGCTTTGGCGCGATACGGCAGTACTTC.

The chain couples TRBV6-1 to TRBJ1-4, with 7 bases matching TRBD1. CDR1 and CDR2 (germline): MNHNS, SASEGT. The CDR3 covers 12 residues. V lost 2 bases and J lost 14; bases outside the gene matches: 5. The CDR3 DNA reads TGTGCCAGCAGTGAAAGAGGGGGCTTCCTGTTTTTT. The encoded protein is CASSERGGFLFF.

This chain links TRBV5-5 with TRBJ1-5, with unresolved D. This CDR3 has 11 amino acids. The V end was cut by 3 bases, the J end by 7 bases, with 5 bases between. Germline values: CDR1 SGHKS, CDR2 YYEKEE (reference sequence). The CDR3 spells CASSSAQPQHF. In DNA form, the CDR3 reads TGTGCCAGCAGCTCGGCCCAGCCCCAGCATTTT.

This chain links TRBV25-1 with TRBJ1-6; TRBD1 agrees at 7 bases. Germline trimming cut 5 bases from V and 6 bases from J; bases unmatched to any gene: 7. Germline CDR1 reads MGHDK; CDR2 reads SYGVNS. The CDR3 has 15 amino acids. The CDR3 region has the DNA TGTGCCAGCAGTCTATCGACAGGGAGTAATTCACCCCTCCACTTT. Translation: CASSLSTGSNSPLHF.

This clonotype was counted a few times. V and J are TRBV7-2 and TRBJ2-3; D may be TRBD2 (7 bases). The CDR3 covers 14 residues. V was trimmed by 0 bases and J by 5 bases, leaving 9 bases between them. Germline V CDR1 and CDR2: SGHTA, FQGNSA. CDR3 DNA sequence: TGTGCCAGCAGCTTAGCGGGGGGGCAAGATACGCAGTATTTT. It yields the protein CASSLAGGQDTQYF.

V is TRBV12-3 or TRBV12-4 and J is TRBJ2-5, with D possibly being TRBD1 (5 bases). The length of the CDR3 is 17 residues. Trimming shortened V by 6 bases and J by 0 bases, and 20 bases separated the two germline ends. This CDR3 is CASRGLEFGADQETQYF. DNA for the CDR3: TGTGCCAGCAGGGGGCTCGAGTTTGGGGCTGACCAAGAGACCCAGTACTTC.

The CDR3: CASSLGRIRAMNTEAFF. The DNA for the CDR3 is TGTGCCAGCAGCTTAGGGCGGATCCGAGCTATGAACACTGAAGCTTTCTTT. The chain employs TRBV11-2 and TRBJ1-1; D unresolved. Germline V CDR1 and CDR2: SGHAT, FQNNGV. This CDR3 has 17 amino acids. V gave up 1 base and J gave up 0 bases, with 15 bases separating them. The complete variable domain, with remaining parts taken from reference TRBV11-2 and TRBJ1-1, reads EAGVAQSPRYKIIEKRQSVAFWCNPISGHATLYWYQQILGQGPKLLIQFQNNGVVDDSQLPKDRFSAERLKGVDSTLKIQPAKLEDSAVYLCASSLGRIRAMNTEAFFGQGTRLTVV.

This clonotype came up a few times. The chain is built from TRBV7-3 and TRBJ1-1; D not certain. Germline V lookup: CDR1 SGHTA, CDR2 FQGTGA. Trimming removed 5 bases at V and 1 base at J, with 8 bases between. There are 13 residues in the CDR3. The CDR3 coding sequence is TGTGCCAGCAGCCGGGCGAAGAACACTGAAGCTTTCTTT. This sequence encodes CASSRAKNTEAFF.

The CDR3 nucleotides are TGTGCCAGCAGTTATTCTGGCGGGAGAGGTTTAGGTGAGCAGTACTTC. Translation gives CASSYSGGRGLGEQYF. The V and J genes are TRBV6-5 and TRBJ2-7; 7 bases fit TRBD2. Unmatched junction bases numbered 15, after V lost 3 bases and J lost 7 bases. The CDR3 is 16 residues long. Germline-derived CDR1 and CDR2 are MNHEY and SVGAGI.

The chain employs TRBV7-9 and TRBJ2-3; 8 bases line up with TRBD1. Germline values: CDR1 SEHNR, CDR2 FQNEAQ (reference sequence). Trimming cost V 5 bases and J 3 bases; bases outside gene matches: 13. This CDR3 is 17 amino acids long. The CDR3: CASSPRYGQGETDTQYF. CDR3 nucleotides: TGTGCCAGCAGCCCAAGATATGGACAGGGCGAAACAGATACGCAGTATTTT. The variable domain in full, completed from reference TRBV7-9 and TRBJ2-3, reads DTGVSQNPRHKITKRGQNVTFRCDPISEHNRLYWYRQTLGQGPEFLTYFQNEAQLEKSRLLSDRFSAERPKGSFSTLEIQRTEQGDSAMYLCASSPRYGQGETDTQYFGPGTRLTVL.

The chain employs TRBV5-1 and TRBJ2-7; possibly TRBD2 for D (6 bases). Germline V gene data show CDR1 as SGHRS and CDR2 as YFSETQ. The CDR3 has 15 amino acids. Trimming cost V 0 bases and J 4 bases, with 14 bases left between them. The CDR3 sequence: CASSLVPGERYEQYF. CDR3 sequence (DNA): TGCGCCAGCAGCTTGGTTCCGGGAGAAAGATACGAGCAGTACTTC.

About this clonotype itself: At one boundary the junction diverges from the germline segment, which might be a read error. The chain recombines TRBV7-7 with TRBJ1-5; D remains ambiguous. Germline CDR1 reads SSHAT; CDR2 reads FNYEAQ (reference sequence). The CDR3 contains 13 residues. CDR3 in amino acids: CASSLAEGQPQHF. The CDR3 DNA sequence: TGTGCTAGCAGCTTAGCGGAGGGACAGCCCCAGCATTTT.

The chain links TRBV6-1 to TRBJ1-1, with 8 bases aligning to TRBD1. The CDR3 covers 14 residues. The germline gives CDR1 MNHNS, CDR2 SASEGT. The junction had 5 bases not matched to a gene; V was cut back by 5 bases and J by 3 bases. CDR3 coding DNA: TGTGCCAGCAGTAAGGACAGGGTGGACACTGAAGCTTTCTTT. As protein: CASSKDRVDTEAFF.

This clonotype has only a few counts. The chain carries TRBV7-3 and TRBJ1-1, with D possibly being TRBD1 (5 bases). V was pared by 5 bases and J by 1 base, with 8 bases between. The CDR3 extends over 13 amino acids. CDR1 is SGHTA and CDR2 is FQGTGA in the germline V gene. CDR3 nucleotide sequence: TGTGCCAGCAGCGCCGACAGGAACACTGAAGCTTTCTTT. It codes for CASSADRNTEAFF.

The rearrangement links TRBV5-1 to TRBJ2-2; D is perhaps TRBD1 or TRBD2 (5 bases each). The V gene lost 4 bases and the J gene lost 5 bases, with 15 bases spanning the gap. Germline CDR1 reads SGHRS; CDR2 reads YFSETQ. There are 15 residues in the CDR3. CDR3 region: CASSIGTVGTGELFF. As DNA, the CDR3 is TGCGCCAGCAGCATAGGGACGGTTGGGACCGGGGAGCTGTTTTTT.

This clonotype was counted between two and nine times. V gene TRBV6-6 combines with J gene TRBJ2-7; 10 positions match TRBD1. Losses at the gene ends were 7 bases for V and 4 bases for J; bases not matched to a gene: 4. Germline V lookup: CDR1 MNHNY, CDR2 SVGAGI (reference sequence). The CDR3 loop spans 13 amino acids. The CDR3 is CASIRGQGYEQYF. As DNA, the CDR3 is TGTGCCAGCATAAGGGGACAGGGGTACGAGCAGTACTTC.

The V call is TRBV24-1, the J call TRBJ2-3, with D possibly matching TRBD2 (5 bases). The CDR3 covers 13 residues. V was clipped by 7 bases and J by 6 bases, with 13 bases between them. The V gene's germline CDR1 is KGHDR and CDR2 SFDVKD. The CDR3 coding sequence is TGTGCCACCAGCGGGATCATGGCGGATACGCAGTATTTT. Translation gives CATSGIMADTQYF.

The chain's CDR3 is CASSFEWDRTYYGYTF. CDR3 DNA: TGCGCCAGCAGCTTCGAATGGGACAGAACTTACTATGGCTACACCTTC. The J gene is TRBJ1-2, the V gene TRBV5-1, with TRBD1 identical over 7 bases. Losses at the gene ends were 2 bases for V and 3 bases for J; bases not matched to a gene: 10. This CDR3 spans 16 amino acids. Germline values: CDR1 SGHRS, CDR2 YFSETQ. Supplemented by reference TRBV5-1 and TRBJ1-2, the full variable domain reads KAGVTQTPRYLIKTRGQQVTLSCSPISGHRSVSWYQQTPGQGLQFLFEYFSETQRNKGNFPGRFSGRQFSNSRSEMNVSTLELGDSALYLCASSFEWDRTYYGYTFGSGTRLTVV.